This entry lists 5 T cell receptor beta chains sequenced from one sample in a study of blood T cell repertoires in COVID-19. Sequencing was performed with immunoSEQ multiplex PCR; in TCRdb, only in-frame clones are kept and a portion is missing. The repertoire consists of approximately 330,000 clones, with nearly 90% occurring once and the leading ten covering under 1.1%. Sequencing was done on a sample of peripheral blood. These receptors were taken from a woman aged 40-49 years with COVID-19, enrolled during active disease.

The rearrangement links TRBV10-3 to TRBJ2-3; 7 positions agree with TRBD2. Germline-derived CDR1 and CDR2 are ENHRY and SYGVKD. CDR3 length: 13 amino acids. V lost 0 bases to trimming and J lost 9 bases; unmatched junction nucleotides: 3. Here the CDR3 reads CAISESGRGTQYF. CDR3 nucleotide sequence: TGTGCCATCAGTGAGTCAGGGCGGGGGACGCAGTATTTT.

The V gene is TRBV7-9, the J gene TRBJ2-4, with 9 bases aligning to TRBD2. After removal of 3 bases from V and 8 bases from J, the junction contained 8 bases not matched to a gene. From germline, CDR1 is SEHNR and CDR2 FQNEAQ (reference sequence). The CDR3 has 15 residues. CDR3 sequence: CASSFPLAGMDIQYF. CDR3 sequence (DNA): TGTGCCAGCAGCTTCCCCCTAGCGGGAATGGACATTCAGTACTTC.

The chain couples TRBV5-1 to TRBJ2-7; D perhaps matches TRBD2 (7 bases). The V gene's germline CDR1 is SGHRS and CDR2 YFSETQ. This CDR3 contains 16 residues. V gave up 0 bases and J gave up 0 bases, with 13 bases separating them. This chain's CDR3 is CASSLAGGLSSYEQYF. The CDR3 coding sequence is TGCGCCAGCAGCTTGGCCGGGGGGCTAAGCTCCTACGAGCAGTACTTC.

This clone was seen only once. The chain links TRBV10-3 to TRBJ1-2, with D maybe TRBD1 (5 bases). The V gene's germline CDR1 is ENHRY and CDR2 SYGVKD. The CDR3 covers 14 residues. V lost 2 bases and J 4 bases, leaving 11 bases between the germline ends. CDR3 bases: TGTGCCATCAGTGAGGGGGGGGTGACCTATGGCTACACCTTC. Translation: CAISEGGVTYGYTF.

The chain couples TRBV30 to TRBJ1-5; D remains ambiguous. The CDR3 spans 13 residues. The germline V gene has CDR1 GTSNPN and CDR2 SVGIG (reference sequence). V dropped 0 bases and J dropped 5 bases, with 8 bases sitting between them. The CDR3 here is CAWSVQSDQPQHF. The CDR3 region has the DNA TGTGCCTGGAGTGTACAGAGTGATCAGCCCCAGCATTTT. Drawing the rest from reference TRBV30 and TRBJ1-5, the complete variable domain is SQTIHQWPATLVQPVGSPLSLECTVEGTSNPNLYWYRQAAGRGLQLLFYSVGIGQISSEVPQNLSASRPQDRQFILSSKKLLLSDSGFYLCAWSVQSDQPQHFGDGTRLSIL.